A selection of T cell receptor beta chains follows, all from one sample in a study of identical twins. TCRdb fed the 5' RACE reads into MiXCR, producing one record per CDR3 protein. The sample has roughly 290,000 distinct CDR3 sequences; 6.5% to 9.5% are singletons. In addition, the sample was reused for a study of yellow fever vaccine responses in identical twins.

Sequencing input: memory (CD45RO+) T cells sorted from blood. Source of these receptors: a woman younger than 30 in good health. CDR3s include the opening cysteine and the closing phenylalanine or tryptophan. D genes are given only for firm matches.

15,NA,TRBJ1-2,TRBV7-2,CASGPQQLIRRGYTF
14,TRBD1,TRBJ2-2,TRBV5-1,CASSPRQGSGELFF
16,NA,TRBJ2-2,TRBV3-1,CASSRPGTRFGGELFF
15,TRBD2,TRBJ2-1,TRBV7-8,CASILRGGPYNEQFF
16,TRBD1,TRBJ2-3,TRBV25-1,CASSGDRGRGTDTQYF
16,NA,TRBJ2-1,TRBV5-1,CASSLARLAGDNEQFF
18,TRBD2,TRBJ2-5,TRBV9,CASSVGFSSGRGQETQYF
13,NA,TRBJ1-1,TRBV10-3,CARASGLDTEAFF
15,NA,TRBJ2-2,TRBV28,CASSLPGLQTGELFF
16,TRBD2,TRBJ2-1,TRBV5-1,CASSSQTSGPWNEQFF
14,NA,TRBJ1-6,TRBV7-8,CASSLALGGTPLHF
16,TRBD2,TRBJ2-7,TRBV20-1,CSVPKAVASGLPEQYF
14,NA,TRBJ2-5,TRBV20-1,CSARLGVGTETQYF
13,TRBD1,TRBJ2-3,TRBV7-9,CASRLTGADTQYF
12,NA,TRBJ2-3,TRBV7-2,CASREGTDTQYF
19,NA,TRBJ2-1,TRBV3-1,CASSHTIGQIVSSYNEQFF
12,NA,TRBJ2-7,TRBV18,CASRGAGYEQYF
14,NA,TRBJ2-5,TRBV21-1,CASSRTGFLETQYF
15,NA,TRBJ1-1,TRBV5-8,CASSLQWTPNTEAFF
16,TRBD2,TRBJ2-4,TRBV4-2,CASSQAKRSGENIQYF
11,NA,TRBJ2-1,TRBV7-9,CASSVENEQFF
13,NA,TRBJ1-2,TRBV10-1,CASSESGTIGYTF
19,TRBD2,TRBJ2-1,TRBV25-1,CASSEPGTSGERQHNEQFF
11,NA,TRBJ2-7,TRBV4-2,CASSQDREQYF
13,NA,TRBJ2-5,TRBV21-1,CASSKDKRETQYF
14,NA,TRBJ1-1,TRBV7-9,CASSLGQSDTEAFF
14,TRBD2,TRBJ2-7,TRBV20-1,CSAAPGTSFHEQYF
14,NA,TRBJ1-1,TRBV4-2,CASSQEPSNTEAFF
16,TRBD1,TRBJ1-1,TRBV28,CASSLFSDLGQVEAFF
13,NA,TRBJ1-4,TRBV20-1,CSASEAGREKLFF
15,NA,TRBJ2-6,TRBV10-1,CASSEYRAGANVLTF
17,TRBD2,TRBJ2-1,TRBV4-2,CASSPRLGAGDVNEQFF
16,TRBD1,TRBJ2-1,TRBV7-9,CASSLQGQGRLIEQFF
17,NA,TRBJ2-6,TRBV18,CASSPPRVRSGANVLTF
13,NA,TRBJ2-5,TRBV28,CASYRAPQETQYF
19,NA,TRBJ1-5,TRBV4-1,CASSQQVMAAAKGNQPQHF
15,NA,TRBJ2-5,TRBV13,CASSRRSGFQETQYF
14,TRBD1,TRBJ2-4,TRBV19,CASSNRDSKNIQYF
12,TRBD2,TRBJ2-1,TRBV10-3,CATLAGNNEQFF
15,TRBD2,TRBJ2-2,TRBV4-1,CASSRQRGDTGELFF
14,NA,TRBJ1-1,TRBV5-1,CASSLGHTNTEAFF
14,NA,TRBJ1-1,TRBV5-8,CASSFLSVNTEAFF
13,NA,TRBJ1-2,TRBV2,CASSVFGPDGYTF
13,NA,TRBJ2-4,TRBV6-1,CASKSTDSNIQYF
18,NA,TRBJ2-4,TRBV3-1,CASSQDLSAVLAKNIQYF
17,TRBD1,TRBJ2-1,TRBV3-1,CASSRSDRGPLYNEQFF
13,NA,TRBJ1-2,TRBV10-3,CAISQRANYGYTF
14,NA,TRBJ1-1,TRBV5-1,CASSPTQGNTEAFF
16,TRBD2,TRBJ2-2,TRBV2,CASKTGLAGFTGELFF
15,TRBD1,TRBJ2-1,TRBV19,CASSIGTAIYNEQFF